The 9 T cell receptor beta chains below were found in one sample sequenced in a study of regulatory T cells in long-lasting Graves disease. Both iRepertoire HTBI primers and Arm-PCR of CDR3 regions were used to build the TCR beta libraries. TCRdb ran MiXCR on the multiplex PCR reads and lists one entry per CDR3 protein. The sample shows approximately 350,000 distinct CDR3 sequences, about 23% of them seen only once. Time point denoted: persistent/refractory GD, antithyroid drugs over 5 years with positive TRAb. Extracted PBMC RNA gave rise to the TCR library. The starting material was peripheral blood mononuclear cells (PBMCs), obtained when the disease was refractory, from a patient treated with antithyroid drugs. Receptors originate from a woman aged 40 to 49 with Graves disease.

This clonotype was counted many times. This sequence joins TRBV12-3 or TRBV12-4 and TRBJ1-1; possible D gene TRBD1, 5 bases. The CDR3 covers 16 residues. The V end lost 2 bases, the J end lost 3 bases, and 16 bases lay between the germline ends. In DNA, the CDR3 is TGTGCCAGCAGTTTATACTGGGGGAGGGAGGACACTGAAGCTTTCTTT. Translated: CASSLYWGREDTEAFF.

J is TRBJ2-6 and V is TRBV6-2 or TRBV6-3; D gene uncertain. This CDR3 region has 18 residues. The germline gives CDR1 MNHEY, CDR2 SVGEGT. Trimming shortened V by 4 bases and J by 0 bases, and 16 bases separated the two germline ends. In nucleotides, the CDR3 is TGTGCCAGCAGTTCCGATAAAGGCGCCTGCTCTGGGGCCAACGTCCTGACTTTC. It codes for CASSSDKGACSGANVLTF.

This clonotype was found many times. V gene TRBV12-3 or TRBV12-4 combines with J gene TRBJ1-5, with D unresolved. This CDR3 is 14 amino acids long. V dropped 6 bases and J dropped 5 bases, with 14 bases sitting between them. The CDR3 DNA follows: TGTGCCAGCAGCCTAGGGATTACCGATCAGCCCCAGCATTTT. This translates into CASSLGITDQPQHF.

The CDR3 sequence is CASSTTVGVRQYF. The CDR3 region has the DNA TGTGCCAGCAGCACAACTGTAGGGGTTCGGCAGTACTTC. V is TRBV27 and J is TRBJ2-7; the D gene is possibly TRBD1 (5 bases). CDR3 size: 13 residues. Trimming took 6 bases from V and 9 from J, leaving 18 bases between them. CDR1 and CDR2 (germline): MNHEY, SMNVEV (reference sequence).

The count of this clonotype is one. The chain links TRBV28 to TRBJ2-1; 13 bases are shared with TRBD2. Germline CDR1 MDHEN, CDR2 SYDVKM. CDR3 size: 15 residues. V shed 10 bases, J shed 9 bases, and the junction held 12 bases outside the gene matches. The CDR3 nucleotides are TGTGCCACCGCGGAGCGGACTAGCGGGAGAGGTGAGCAGTTCTTC. Translation: CATAERTSGRGEQFF.

The rearrangement links TRBV30 to TRBJ1-6, with 10 bases fitting TRBD1. Trimming at V came to 2 bases and at J to 9 bases, leaving 7 bases not matched to a gene. The CDR3 is 15 amino acids. The germline V gene encodes CDR1 GTSNPN and CDR2 SVGIG (reference sequence). CDR3 region: CAWSKGQGIGSPLHF. As DNA, the CDR3 is TGTGCCTGGAGTAAGGGACAGGGGATCGGTTCACCCCTCCACTTT.

The chain has TRBV5-1 and TRBJ2-7; TRBD2 agrees at 10 bases. The CDR3 consists of 14 residues. The junction had 5 bases not matched to a gene; V was cut back by 2 bases and J by 6 bases. Germline CDR1 is SGHRS and CDR2 is YFSETQ. The CDR3 here is CASSFSIAGGEQYF. CDR3 DNA sequence: TGCGCCAGCAGCTTCAGTATAGCGGGAGGCGAGCAGTACTTC.

This clonotype showed up many times. The chain employs TRBV15 and TRBJ2-7, with a possible D match to TRBD1 (6 bases). CDR3 length equals 14 residues. Germline V gene data show CDR1 as LNHNV and CDR2 as YYDKDF (reference sequence). Trimming left V 1 base short and J 7 bases short, with 14 bases between. CDR3 sequence reads: CATSRGAGDGEQYF. As DNA, the CDR3 is TGTGCCACCAGCAGAGGGGCAGGGGACGGAGAGCAGTACTTC.

This clonotype was counted only a few times. V is TRBV7-9 and J is TRBJ1-1, with 7 bases aligning to TRBD1. Germline V CDR1 and CDR2: SEHNR, FQNEAQ (reference sequence). The CDR3 runs 18 residues. V trimming: 5 bases; J trimming: 0 bases; junction bases outside the gene matches: 15. The CDR3 bases are TGTGCCAGCAGCCCCCTGACAGGGTTGGGCAGCGTGAACACTGAAGCTTTCTTT. Residues: CASSPLTGLGSVNTEAFF. The full variable domain, its missing parts supplied by reference TRBV7-9 and TRBJ1-1, is DTGVSQNPRHKITKRGQNVTFRCDPISEHNRLYWYRQTLGQGPEFLTYFQNEAQLEKSRLLSDRFSAERPKGSFSTLEIQRTEQGDSAMYLCASSPLTGLGSVNTEAFFGQGTRLTVV.